This is a list of T cell receptor beta chains from one sample in a study of T cell responses to AZD1222 COVID-19 vaccine. Sequencing was performed with immunoSEQ multiplex PCR; in TCRdb, only in-frame clones are kept and a portion is missing. The sample carries 70,000 to 95,000 clones, 85% to 90% recorded once. Here the sequenced sample was peripheral blood, taken 28 days after the second AZD1222 dose. Receptors originate from an adult who received the AZD1222 COVID-19 vaccine. CDR3s include the opening cysteine and the closing phenylalanine or tryptophan. A D gene is named only where the DNA matches it firmly. Not every row has a clone size; where given, it reads once, few, many or a size class.

NA,NA,TRBJ1-5,TRBV3-1/TRBV3-2,TGTGCCAGCAGCCGAGGGGAACAGCCCCAGCATTTT,CASSRGEQPQHF
few,NA,TRBJ2-3,TRBV28,TGTGCCAGCAGCCCCAGGGGTTTTAGCAGGAATACGCAGTATTTT,CASSPRGFSRNTQYF
NA,TRBD2,TRBJ2-7,TRBV19,TGTGCCAGTAGTATCTCGCTAGCGGACCTTAAGCAGTACTTC,CASSISLADLKQYF
NA,NA,TRBJ2-2,TRBV7-9,TGTGCCAGCAGCTTCGGGGAGCCCGGGGAGCTGTTTTTT,CASSFGEPGELFF
NA,NA,TRBJ2-7,TRBV5-1,TGCGCCAGCAGCTTGGGGCGGGACTACGAGCAGTACTTC,CASSLGRDYEQYF
NA,NA,TRBJ2-7,TRBV11-2,TGTGCCAGCAGCTTAATGTCCTACGAGCAGTACTTC,CASSLMSYEQYF
NA,NA,TRBJ1-2,TRBV5-1,TGCGCCAGCAGCTCAACAGGGACGGATGGCTACACCTTC,CASSSTGTDGYTF
NA,NA,TRBJ2-3,TRBV2,TGTGCCAGCAGGGACAGAAACACGGATACGCAGTATTTT,CASRDRNTDTQYF
once,TRBD1,TRBJ1-5,TRBV2,TGTGCCAGCAGTGTACAGGGGTATAGTTATCAGCCCCAGCATTTT,CASSVQGYSYQPQHF
NA,NA,TRBJ2-7,TRBV7-6,TGTGCCAGCAGCCCTCTTCCTGGCTCCTACGAGCAGTACTTC,CASSPLPGSYEQYF
NA,NA,TRBJ2-7,TRBV4-1,TGCGCCAGCAGCCAAGGGTGGCACGAGCAGTACTTC,CASSQGWHEQYF
NA,NA,TRBJ2-3,TRBV7-3,TGTGCCAGCAGCCCCGGCGGCAGCCTCTCGGATACGCAGTATTTT,CASSPGGSLSDTQYF
NA,NA,TRBJ2-1,TRBV28,TGTGCCAGCAGGCCCTCTTACAATGAGCAGTTCTTC,CASRPSYNEQFF
NA,TRBD1,TRBJ1-1,TRBV2,TGTGCCAGCAGAACAGGGGGGTTGAACACTGAAGCTTTCTTT,CASRTGGLNTEAFF
few,NA,TRBJ2-5,TRBV3-1/TRBV3-2,TGTGCCAGCAGCCAAGCTTCCGGGATTGAGACCCAGTACTTC,CASSQASGIETQYF
NA,NA,TRBJ1-1,TRBV19,TGTGCCAGTAGTATAGGTGGCAGCCAGAACACTGAAGCTTTCTTT,CASSIGGSQNTEAFF
few,NA,TRBJ1-2,TRBV6-2/TRBV6-3,TGTGCCAGCAGTCTACAGGATCCGGGTGGCTACACCTTC,CASSLQDPGGYTF
NA,NA,TRBJ2-3,TRBV30,TGTGCCTGGAGTGTACTAGGGCAAGATACGCAGTATTTT,CAWSVLGQDTQYF
NA,NA,TRBJ2-2,TRBV3-1/TRBV3-2,TGTGCCAGCAGCCAAGATCTTAGGGGGGTTAGGCTGTTTTTT,CASSQDLRGVRLFF
few,NA,TRBJ2-3,TRBV6-5,TGTGCCAGCAGTTACCGAGACACCACAGATACGCAGTATTTT,CASSYRDTTDTQYF
NA,TRBD1,TRBJ2-7,TRBV5-1,TGCGCCAGCAGCTCCCCGGGACAGGGCTACGAGCAGTACTTC,CASSSPGQGYEQYF
NA,NA,TRBJ1-1,TRBV6-5,TGTGCCAGCAGTTACGGAACAGGGACGACTGAAGCTTTCTTT,CASSYGTGTTEAFF
few,NA,TRBJ1-5,TRBV4-1,TGCGCCAGCAGCCAAGATGGGGGTTTTGGCAATCAGCCCCAGCATTTT,CASSQDGGFGNQPQHF
NA,NA,TRBJ2-5,TRBV7-9,TGTGCCAGCAGCCGTCGGGACGCCGCGGAGACCCAGTACTTC,CASSRRDAAETQYF
NA,TRBD1,TRBJ2-4,TRBV15,TGTGCCACCAGCAGAGGACAGGGCCCAAACATTCAGTACTTC,CATSRGQGPNIQYF
NA,NA,TRBJ2-1,TRBV10-3,TGTGCCATCAGTAGGGGGGGTCAGGGGGACAATGAGCAGTTCTTC,CAISRGGQGDNEQFF
NA,TRBD1,TRBJ1-1,TRBV12-3/TRBV12-4,TGTGCCAGCAGACAGGGGGAATACACTGAAGCTTTCTTT,CASRQGEYTEAFF
NA,TRBD2,TRBJ2-3,TRBV7-9,TGTGCCAGCAGCATAGCGGGTTCCACAGATACGCAGTATTTT,CASSIAGSTDTQYF
NA,NA,TRBJ2-2,TRBV12-5,TGTGCTAGTGGTTTGGTAGTAGGGAACACCGGGGAGCTGTTTTTT,CASGLVVGNTGELFF
NA,NA,TRBJ1-1,TRBV19,TGTGCCAGCAAGCACAGGGCCACTGAAGCTTTCTTT,CASKHRATEAFF
NA,NA,TRBJ2-1,TRBV5-1,TGCGCCAGCAGCTTGGGGGTTCTTAGCTCCTACAATGAGCAGTTCTTC,CASSLGVLSSYNEQFF
few,NA,TRBJ1-1,TRBV28,TGTGCCAGCTCCCAGCCGGGAGTGAACACTGAAGCTTTCTTT,CASSQPGVNTEAFF
NA,NA,TRBJ2-7,TRBV5-4,TGTGCCAGCACCCAAGCACAGGGTGGCTACGAGCAGTACTTC,CASTQAQGGYEQYF
NA,TRBD1,TRBJ1-1,TRBV19,TGTGCCAGCCGGGACAGGGGATTTCGTGAAGTGGGGACTGAAGCTTTCTTT,CASRDRGFREVGTEAFF
once,NA,TRBJ2-7,TRBV28,TGTGCCAGCAGTACGCTAGGCGGCTACGAGCAGTACTTC,CASSTLGGYEQYF
NA,TRBD1,TRBJ1-2,TRBV27,TGTGCCAGCAGCCACGCGTATGGGGGGACAGGGAACTATGGCTACACCTTC,CASSHAYGGTGNYGYTF
NA,TRBD1,TRBJ1-2,TRBV7-2,TGTGCCAGCAGCCGGGACAGGGAGGATAATGGCTACACCTTC,CASSRDREDNGYTF
NA,TRBD1,TRBJ1-5,TRBV2,TGTGCCAGCAGTGAAGGACAGGGTTCCGGTCAGCCCCAGCATTTT,CASSEGQGSGQPQHF
NA,TRBD1,TRBJ2-7,TRBV5-1,TGCGCCAGCAGCCGTCGGGACAGGGACCTCGGGGAGCAGTACTTC,CASSRRDRDLGEQYF
NA,NA,TRBJ2-1,TRBV6-2/TRBV6-3,TGTGCCAGCAGTTCGATGGGGGCGGGGCAGTTCTTC,CASSSMGAGQFF
NA,NA,TRBJ2-3,TRBV7-9,TGTGCCAGCAGCAACAAGGGGGGAGGGCCGGGTACAGATACGCAGTATTTT,CASSNKGGGPGTDTQYF
NA,NA,TRBJ1-5,TRBV27,TGTGCCAGCAGTTCCACAGTGCAGCCCCAGCATTTT,CASSSTVQPQHF
NA,NA,TRBJ2-2,TRBV10-2,TGCGCCAGCAGTGCTACTAGCAGCAGAAACACCGGGGAGCTGTTTTTT,CASSATSSRNTGELFF
NA,TRBD1,TRBJ1-1,TRBV5-1,TGCGCCAGCAGCTTAGGGACAGGAAACACTGAAGCTTTCTTT,CASSLGTGNTEAFF
NA,NA,TRBJ2-1,TRBV10-1,TGCGCCAGCAGCCATAGCGGAAAAAGCTCCTACAATGAGCAGTTCTTC,CASSHSGKSSYNEQFF
NA,NA,TRBJ1-2,TRBV27,TGTGCCAGCAGTTTTAGAGGGGGTGATGGCTACACCTTC,CASSFRGGDGYTF
NA,NA,TRBJ2-1,TRBV7-9,TGTGCCAGCAGCTTAGTTCTCCGGCCCACTGGTTACAATGAGCAGTTCTTC,CASSLVLRPTGYNEQFF
NA,NA,TRBJ1-5,TRBV2,TGTGCCAGCAGGGACAGCTATAGCAATCAGCCCCAGCATTTT,CASRDSYSNQPQHF
NA,NA,TRBJ2-7,TRBV5-4,TGTGCCAGCAGCGCACTCGGGGGTGAGCAGTACTTC,CASSALGGEQYF
NA,NA,TRBJ1-2,TRBV5-1,TGCGCCAGCAGCCAACCTCTCGCAGGAAACTATGGCTACACCTTC,CASSQPLAGNYGYTF
NA,TRBD1,TRBJ2-1,TRBV27,TGTGCCAGCAGGCCCGGGACAGGGGGCTATCATTCCTACAATGAGCAGTTCTTC,CASRPGTGGYHSYNEQFF
NA,NA,TRBJ2-2,TRBV19,TGTGCCAGTAGTATATCCTCTCCGGAGCTGTTTTTT,CASSISSPELFF
NA,NA,TRBJ2-3,TRBV30,TGTGCCTGGAGCTATTCAGATACGCAGTATTTT,CAWSYSDTQYF
NA,TRBD1,TRBJ1-2,TRBV12-3/TRBV12-4,TGTGCCAGCAGTCGGGACAGGGGGCTTGGCTACACCTTC,CASSRDRGLGYTF